The next 5 T cell receptor beta chains were all read from a single sample in a study of blood T cell repertoires in COVID-19. The protocol was immunoSEQ multiplex PCR, while the TCRdb copy is restricted to in-frame clones and leaves out a portion. Of over 200,000 clones detected, roughly 84% appear once; the ten largest clones hold under 30%. What was sequenced was peripheral blood. These receptors were collected from a man aged 35-49 years with acute or convalescent COVID-19.

This clone was recorded only once. The chain recombines TRBV19 with TRBJ1-2; D is possibly TRBD1 (6 bases). Germline CDR1 LNHDA, CDR2 SQIVND (reference sequence). The CDR3 is made up of 13 amino acids. V was pared by 3 bases and J by 9 bases, with 14 bases between. The CDR3, as DNA: TGTGCCAGTAGTATCGGGGACATCTGGAGCTACACCTTC. This encodes CASSIGDIWSYTF.

The J gene is TRBJ2-7, the V gene TRBV3-1 (or the pseudogene TRBV3-2); no clear D gene. Germline V gives CDR1 LGHDT, CDR2 YNNKEL (reference sequence). Deletions cut 3 bases from V and 2 bases from J, with 11 bases between. This CDR3 contains 14 residues. The chain's CDR3 is CASSQMLSTYEQYF. CDR3 nucleotides: TGTGCCAGCAGCCAGATGCTTAGCACCTACGAGCAGTACTTC.

Written as DNA, the CDR3 is TGTGCCAGCAGCTTACGGGACAGGTATGAGCAGTTCTTC. This translates into CASSLRDRYEQFF. The V call is TRBV11-2, the J call TRBJ2-1, with 8 bases identical to TRBD1. V shed 2 bases and J 8 bases; nucleotides not matched to a gene: 2. Germline lookup yields CDR1 SGHAT and CDR2 FQNNGV. This CDR3 has 13 amino acids.

In its sample, this clone was seen a few times. The chain joins TRBV18 to TRBJ1-2; 11 bases map to TRBD1. The CDR3 is 17 amino acids. Germline CDR1 is KGHSH and CDR2 is LQKENI. V lost 3 bases, J lost 4 bases, and 10 bases stayed unmatched. CDR3 residues: CASSPRTGGVVGYGYTF. The CDR3 nucleotides are TGTGCCAGCTCACCTCGGACAGGGGGCGTCGTCGGCTATGGCTACACCTTC.

The chain joins TRBV6-4 to TRBJ1-1, with 8 positions matching TRBD1. Unmatched junction bases numbered 7, after V lost 3 bases and J lost 10 bases. The CDR3 has 13 amino acids. Germline V gives CDR1 MRHNA, CDR2 SNTAGT. CDR3 residues: CASSDRSRGRAFF. CDR3 in DNA: TGTGCCAGCAGTGATCGTTCCAGGGGGCGAGCTTTCTTT.